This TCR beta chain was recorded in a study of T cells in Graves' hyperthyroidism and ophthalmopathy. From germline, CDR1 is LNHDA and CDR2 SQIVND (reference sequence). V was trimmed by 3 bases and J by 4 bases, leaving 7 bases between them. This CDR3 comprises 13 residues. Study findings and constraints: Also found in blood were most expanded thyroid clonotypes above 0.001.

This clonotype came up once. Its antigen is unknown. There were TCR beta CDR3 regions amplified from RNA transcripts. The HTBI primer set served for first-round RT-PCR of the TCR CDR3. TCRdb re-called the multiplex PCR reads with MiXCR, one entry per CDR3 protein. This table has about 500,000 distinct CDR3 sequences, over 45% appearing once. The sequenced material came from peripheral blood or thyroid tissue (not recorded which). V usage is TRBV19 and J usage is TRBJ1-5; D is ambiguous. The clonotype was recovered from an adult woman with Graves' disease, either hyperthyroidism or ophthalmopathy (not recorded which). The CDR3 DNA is TGTGCCAGTAGTATTAAGGAGAATCAGCCCCAGCATTTT. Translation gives CASSIKENQPQHF.